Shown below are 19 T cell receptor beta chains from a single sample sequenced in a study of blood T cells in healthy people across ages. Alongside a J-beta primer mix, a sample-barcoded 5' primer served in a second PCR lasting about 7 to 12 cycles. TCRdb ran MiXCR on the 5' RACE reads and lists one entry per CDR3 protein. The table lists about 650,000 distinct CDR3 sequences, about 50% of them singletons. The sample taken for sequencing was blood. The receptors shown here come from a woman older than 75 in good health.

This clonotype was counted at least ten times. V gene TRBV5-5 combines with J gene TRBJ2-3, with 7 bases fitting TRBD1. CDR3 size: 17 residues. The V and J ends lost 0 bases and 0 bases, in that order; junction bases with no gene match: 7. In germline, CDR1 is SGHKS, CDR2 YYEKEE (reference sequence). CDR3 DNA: TGTGCCAGCAGCTTGGAGTCAGGGGGTTCTAGCACAGATACGCAGTATTTT. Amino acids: CASSLESGGSSTDTQYF.

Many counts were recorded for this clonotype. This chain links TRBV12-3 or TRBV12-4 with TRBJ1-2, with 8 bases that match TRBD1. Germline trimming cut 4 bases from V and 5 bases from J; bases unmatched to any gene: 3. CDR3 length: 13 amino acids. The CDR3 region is CASSWTGYYGYTF. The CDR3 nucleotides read TGTGCCAGCAGTTGGACAGGGTATTATGGCTACACCTTC.

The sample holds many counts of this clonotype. CDR3 nucleotides: TGTGCCAGTACGCGAAGCCAGGGGCCCCTGCTGCGTAACTATGGCTACACCTTC. This encodes CASTRSQGPLLRNYGYTF. The chain joins TRBV7-2 to TRBJ1-2, with a weak D call TRBD1 (6 bases). Germline V gene data show CDR1 as SGHTA and CDR2 as FQGNSA. V shed 9 bases and J shed 1 base, with 27 bases lying between them. This CDR3 contains 18 residues.

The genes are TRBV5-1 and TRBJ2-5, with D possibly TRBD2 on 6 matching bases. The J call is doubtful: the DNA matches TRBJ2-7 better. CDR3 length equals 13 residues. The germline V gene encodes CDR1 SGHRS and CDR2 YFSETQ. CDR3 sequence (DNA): TGCGCCAGCAGCGTGGCGGGATTGGGCGAGCAGTACTTC. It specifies CASSVAGLGEQYF.

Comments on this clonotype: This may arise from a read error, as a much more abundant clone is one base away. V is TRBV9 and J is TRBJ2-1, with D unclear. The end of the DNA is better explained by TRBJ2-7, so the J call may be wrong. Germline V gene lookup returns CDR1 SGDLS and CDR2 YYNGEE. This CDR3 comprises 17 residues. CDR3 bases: TGTGCCAGCAGCGTAGCGGTCTTGTGGGATTCCTACAATGAGCAGTACTTC. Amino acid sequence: CASSVAVLWDSYNEQYF.

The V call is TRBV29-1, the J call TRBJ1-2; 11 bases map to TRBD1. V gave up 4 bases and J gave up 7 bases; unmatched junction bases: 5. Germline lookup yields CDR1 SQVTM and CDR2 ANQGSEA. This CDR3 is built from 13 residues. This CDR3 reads CSVVGDRGSGYTF. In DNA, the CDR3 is TGCAGCGTTGTTGGGGACAGGGGGTCTGGCTACACCTTC. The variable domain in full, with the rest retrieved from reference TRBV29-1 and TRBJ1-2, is SAVISQKPSRDICQRGTSLTIQCQVDSQVTMMFWYRQQPGQSLTLIATANQGSEATYESGFVIDKFPISRPNLTFSTLTVSNMSPEDSSIYLCSVVGDRGSGYTFGSGTRLTVV.

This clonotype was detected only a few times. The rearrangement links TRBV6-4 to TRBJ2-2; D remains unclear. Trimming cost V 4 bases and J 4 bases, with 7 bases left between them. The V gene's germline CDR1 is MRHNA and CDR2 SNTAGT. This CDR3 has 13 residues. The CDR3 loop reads CASSGSSTGELFF. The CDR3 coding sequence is TGTGCCAGCAGTGGCTCGAGCACCGGGGAGCTGTTTTTT.

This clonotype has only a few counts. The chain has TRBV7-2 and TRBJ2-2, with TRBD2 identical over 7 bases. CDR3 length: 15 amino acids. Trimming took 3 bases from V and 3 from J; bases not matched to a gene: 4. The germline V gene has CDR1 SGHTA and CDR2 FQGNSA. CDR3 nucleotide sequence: TGTGCCAGCAGCTTGGGGGGGTCGTACACCGGGGAGCTGTTTTTT. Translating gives CASSLGGSYTGELFF.

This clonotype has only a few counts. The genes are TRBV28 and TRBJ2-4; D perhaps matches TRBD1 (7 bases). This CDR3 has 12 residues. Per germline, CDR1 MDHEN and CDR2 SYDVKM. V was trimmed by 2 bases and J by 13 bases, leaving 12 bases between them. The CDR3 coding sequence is TGTGCCAGCAGTTTACGCGCAGGGGGGCAGTACTTC. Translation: CASSLRAGGQYF.

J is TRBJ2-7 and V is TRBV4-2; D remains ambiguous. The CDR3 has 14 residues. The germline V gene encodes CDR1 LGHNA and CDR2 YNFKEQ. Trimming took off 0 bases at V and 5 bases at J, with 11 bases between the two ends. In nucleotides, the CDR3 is TGTGCCAGCAGCCAAGAAGGCCCAGCAAACGAGCAGTACTTC. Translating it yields CASSQEGPANEQYF.

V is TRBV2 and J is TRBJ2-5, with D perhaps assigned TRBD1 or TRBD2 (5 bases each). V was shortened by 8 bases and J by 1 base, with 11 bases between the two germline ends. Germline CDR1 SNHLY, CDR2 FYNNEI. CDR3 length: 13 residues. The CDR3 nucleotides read TGTGCCAGCGGCTCGGGACCCCAAGAGACCCAGTACTTC. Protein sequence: CASGSGPQETQYF.

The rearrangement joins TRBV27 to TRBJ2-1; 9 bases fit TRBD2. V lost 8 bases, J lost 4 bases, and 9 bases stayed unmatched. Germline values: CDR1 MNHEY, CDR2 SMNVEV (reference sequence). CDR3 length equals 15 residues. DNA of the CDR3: TGTGCCAGCCTGTTAGCGGGGGCGAAATACAATGAGCAGTTCTTC. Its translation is CASLLAGAKYNEQFF.

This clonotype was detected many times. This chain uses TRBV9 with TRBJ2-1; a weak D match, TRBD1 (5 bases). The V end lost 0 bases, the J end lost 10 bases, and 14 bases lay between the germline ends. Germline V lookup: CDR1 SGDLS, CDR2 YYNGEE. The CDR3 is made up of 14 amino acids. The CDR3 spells CASSVGPGWYEQFF. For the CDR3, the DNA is TGTGCCAGCAGCGTAGGTCCAGGGTGGTACGAGCAGTTCTTC.

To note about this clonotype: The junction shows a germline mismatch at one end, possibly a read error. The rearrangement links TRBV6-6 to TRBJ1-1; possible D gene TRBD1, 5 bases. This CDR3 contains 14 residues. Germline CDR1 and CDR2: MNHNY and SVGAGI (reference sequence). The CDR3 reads CASSYRGADTVAFF. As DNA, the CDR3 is TGTGCCAGCAGTTACAGGGGTGCGGACACTGTAGCTTTCTTT.

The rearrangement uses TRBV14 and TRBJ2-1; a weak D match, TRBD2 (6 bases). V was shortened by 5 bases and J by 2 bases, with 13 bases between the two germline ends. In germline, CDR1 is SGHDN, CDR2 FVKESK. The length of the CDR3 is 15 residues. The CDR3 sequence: CASSEAGTPYNEQFF. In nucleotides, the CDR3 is TGTGCCAGCAGCGAAGCCGGGACTCCCTACAATGAGCAGTTCTTC.

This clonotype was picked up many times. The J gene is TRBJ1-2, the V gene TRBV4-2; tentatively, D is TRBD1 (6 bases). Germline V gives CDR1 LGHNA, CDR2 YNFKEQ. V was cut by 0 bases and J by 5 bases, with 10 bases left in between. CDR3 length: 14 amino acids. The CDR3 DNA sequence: TGTGCCAGCAGCCAAGATACAGGGAGGTATGGCTACACCTTC. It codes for CASSQDTGRYGYTF.

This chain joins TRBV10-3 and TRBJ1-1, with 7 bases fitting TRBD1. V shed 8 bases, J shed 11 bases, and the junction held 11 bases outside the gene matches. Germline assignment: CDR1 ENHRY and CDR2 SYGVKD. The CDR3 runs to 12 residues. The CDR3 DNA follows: TGTGCCATCTGTCAGGGGGAGGGCCCGGCTTTCTTT. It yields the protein CAICQGEGPAFF.

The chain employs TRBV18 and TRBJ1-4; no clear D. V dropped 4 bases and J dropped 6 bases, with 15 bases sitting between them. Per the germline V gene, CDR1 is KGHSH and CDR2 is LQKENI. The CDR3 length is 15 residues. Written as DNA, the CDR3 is TGTGCCAGCTCACTAGCCGGGCCGCCGGATGAAAAACTGTTTTTT. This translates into CASSLAGPPDEKLFF.

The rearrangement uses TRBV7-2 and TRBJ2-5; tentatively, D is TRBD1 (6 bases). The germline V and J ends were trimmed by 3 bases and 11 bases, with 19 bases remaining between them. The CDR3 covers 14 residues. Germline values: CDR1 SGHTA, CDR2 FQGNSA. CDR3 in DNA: TGTGCCAGCAGCTTGGATGACAGGCTCAAGGAGCAGTACTTC. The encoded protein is CASSLDDRLKEQYF.